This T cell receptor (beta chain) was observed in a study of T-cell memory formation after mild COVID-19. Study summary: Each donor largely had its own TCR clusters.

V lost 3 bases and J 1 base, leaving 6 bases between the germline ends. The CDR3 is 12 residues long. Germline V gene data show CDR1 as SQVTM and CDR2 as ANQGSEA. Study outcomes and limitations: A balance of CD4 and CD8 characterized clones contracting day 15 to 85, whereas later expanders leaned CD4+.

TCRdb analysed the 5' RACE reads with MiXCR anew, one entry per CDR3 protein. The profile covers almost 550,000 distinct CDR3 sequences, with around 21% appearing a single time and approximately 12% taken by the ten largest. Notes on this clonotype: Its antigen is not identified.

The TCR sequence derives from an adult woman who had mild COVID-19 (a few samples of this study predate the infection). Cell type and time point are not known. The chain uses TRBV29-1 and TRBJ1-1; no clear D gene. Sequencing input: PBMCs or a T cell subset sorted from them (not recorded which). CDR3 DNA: TGCAGCGTTGACGAGAAGAACACTGAAGCTTTCTTT. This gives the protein CSVDEKNTEAFF.